These 5 T cell receptor beta chains were sequenced from one sample in a study of shared clonotypes between healthy human individuals. Assay used: immunoSEQ multiplex PCR; TCRdb lists only in-frame clones, some missing. The sample carries fewer than 1.6 million clones, approximately 98.5% recorded once. Sequenced input: naive CD4+ T cells sorted from blood. Subset reported: CD45RA+ positively selected. These receptors all stem from a man aged 25-45 years in good health.

The chain has TRBV11-3 and TRBJ2-7, with D tentatively TRBD1 (6 bases). From germline, CDR1 is SGHNT and CDR2 YENEEA. Trimming pared 4 bases from V and 3 bases from J, leaving 16 bases between. This CDR3 is 15 amino acids long. For the CDR3, the DNA is TGTGCCAGCAGCTCACAGGGATTACCTGGCTACGAGCAGTACTTC. Amino acids: CASSSQGLPGYEQYF.

The V and J genes are TRBV6-5 and TRBJ2-5; 8 positions match TRBD1. Germline V gene sequence: CDR1 MNHEY, CDR2 SVGAGI. The junction had 17 bases not matched to a gene; V was cut back by 7 bases and J by 10 bases. This CDR3 comprises 15 residues. The CDR3 DNA reads TGTGCCAGCAACACCTGGGGGCAGGGGGCGATTGGCCAGTACTTC. Its protein is CASNTWGQGAIGQYF.

A word on this clone: Other DNA sequences within the sample encode an identical CDR3. The chain couples TRBV9 to TRBJ2-2; D gene uncertain. Between the trimmed V and J ends, which lost 4 bases and 1 base, there was a span of 11 bases. Per the germline V gene, CDR1 is SGDLS and CDR2 is YYNGEE. The CDR3 totals 15 residues. This CDR3 is CASSPRTVNTGELFF. DNA for the CDR3: TGTGCCAGCAGCCCGCGGACCGTGAACACCGGGGAGCTGTTTTTT. Full variable domain (remainder filled in from reference TRBV9 and TRBJ2-2): DSGVTQTPKHLITATGQRVTLRCSPRSGDLSVYWYQQSLDQGLQFLIQYYNGEERAKGNILERFSAQQFPDLHSELNLSSLELGDSALYFCASSPRTVNTGELFFGEGSRLTVL.

This chain links TRBV13 with TRBJ2-7; 10 nucleotides line up with TRBD1. V trimming: 5 bases; J trimming: 3 bases; junction bases outside the gene matches: 10. The CDR3 is 16 amino acids. CDR1 and CDR2 (germline): PRHDT, FYEKMQ (reference sequence). The CDR3 nucleotides are TGTGCCAGCAGCCCTCACCGGGACAGGGGATACTACGAGCAGTACTTC. Translating it yields CASSPHRDRGYYEQYF. Together with reference TRBV13 and TRBJ2-7, the CDR3 gives the full variable domain: AAGVIQSPRHLIKEKRETATLKCYPIPRHDTVYWYQQGPGQDPQFLISFYEKMQSDKGSIPDRFSAQQFSDYHSELNMSSLELGDSALYFCASSPHRDRGYYEQYFGPGTRLTVT.

This chain uses TRBV14 with TRBJ2-1, with D possibly TRBD2 on 5 matching bases. In germline, CDR1 is SGHDN, CDR2 FVKESK. V lost 4 bases and J lost 6, with 10 bases in between. This CDR3 spans 13 amino acids. Here the CDR3 DNA reads TGTGCCAGCAGCCGGCCTAGCTTCAATGAGCAGTTCTTC. It yields the protein CASSRPSFNEQFF. The variable domain in full, with the rest retrieved from reference TRBV14 and TRBJ2-1, is EAGVTQFPSHSVIEKGQTVTLRCDPISGHDNLYWYRRVMGKEIKFLLHFVKESKQDESGMPNNRFLAERTGGTYSTLKVQPAELEDSGVYFCASSRPSFNEQFFGPGTRLTVL.